This TCR beta chain derives from a study of regulatory T cells in long-lasting Graves disease. CDR3 length equals 16 residues. J gave up 5 bases and V 3 bases, and 6 bases lay outside the gene matches. Germline V CDR1 and CDR2: SNHLY, FYNNEI. A note on this clonotype: The target antigen is unknown.

Time point in this sample: newly diagnosed GD, antithyroid drugs for less than 3 months. From RNA extracted from PBMCs, the TCR library was made. Study findings and constraints: Patients with persistent disease showed a bias toward TRBV28, TRBJ1-2 and TRBJ2-5.

Assembly of TCR beta libraries relied on iRepertoire HTBI primers together with Arm-PCR of CDR3 regions. TCRdb passed the multiplex PCR reads through MiXCR, listing each CDR3 protein once. This table holds 550,000 or so distinct CDR3 sequences, approximately 12% found once. This sample was also put to use in a study of T cells in Graves' hyperthyroidism and ophthalmopathy. In that study: TCR CDR3 underwent first-round RT-PCR with the HTBI primer set.

This clonotype was sampled from a young woman with Graves disease. The source material was peripheral blood mononuclear cells (PBMCs), sampled at new diagnosis, from a patient treated with antithyroid drugs. This rearrangement joins TRBV2 to TRBJ2-4; 11 bases map to TRBD2. CDR3 sequence (DNA): TGTGCCAGCAGTGAGGAGACTAGCGGGATGGAAAACATTCAGTACTTC. This encodes CASSEETSGMENIQYF.